One sample yielded the 23 T cell receptor beta chains listed below, sequenced in a study of cytomegalovirus exposure and HLA in healthy donors. The primer mix had 60 Vbeta and 13 Jbeta primers. Clones were sequenced by immunoSEQ multiplex PCR, and TCRdb holds only the in-frame ones, with some missing. The top ten hold 5.9% of the sample, which has under 100,000 clones, around 81% seen once. Sequencing was carried out using PBMCs. These receptors were collected from a man younger than 30 in good health and CMV-seropositive.

V is TRBV20-1 and J is TRBJ2-7; TRBD1 matches at 7 bases. CDR1 and CDR2 (germline): DFQATT, SNEGSKA (reference sequence). The CDR3 extends over 11 amino acids. The ends lost 4 bases at V and 3 bases at J; junction bases unmatched: 0. CDR3 nucleotide sequence: TGCAGTGCTAACAGGGGCTACGAGCAGTACTTC. Its protein product is CSANRGYEQYF.

This chain joins TRBV6-1 and TRBJ1-2; 8 nucleotides align to TRBD1. Germline V lookup: CDR1 MNHNS, CDR2 SASEGT. This CDR3 contains 14 residues. J gave up 8 bases and V 2 bases, and 7 bases lay outside the gene matches. CDR3 sequence reads: CASSESQGARGYTF. The CDR3 bases are TGTGCCAGCAGTGAAAGCCAGGGGGCGCGGGGCTACACCTTC.

V is TRBV11-2 and J is TRBJ2-5; D possibly corresponds to TRBD2 (6 bases). In germline, CDR1 is SGHAT, CDR2 FQNNGV. There are 14 residues in the CDR3. Deletions cut 1 base from V and 5 bases from J, with 11 bases between. The CDR3 DNA reads TGTGCCAGCAGCTTAGGGGGACTTTGGGAGACCCAGTACTTC. Translating it yields CASSLGGLWETQYF.

The rearrangement links TRBV5-4 to TRBJ1-4, with D perhaps matching TRBD1 (5 bases). From germline, CDR1 is SGHNT and CDR2 YYREEE (reference sequence). The CDR3 consists of 14 residues. The V gene lost 5 bases and the J gene lost 4 bases, with 12 bases spanning the gap. The CDR3 is CASSFRGDNEKLFF. DNA of the CDR3: TGTGCCAGCAGTTTCCGGGGGGATAATGAAAAACTGTTTTTT.

This chain links TRBV27 with TRBJ1-2; 7 positions match TRBD1. The V gene end was trimmed by 4 bases and the J gene end by 5 bases; junction bases not matched to a gene: 4. CDR1 and CDR2 (germline): MNHEY, SMNVEV (reference sequence). There are 13 residues in the CDR3. CDR3 DNA: TGTGCCAGCAGTTACAGGGGATTGTATGGCTACACCTTC. Its protein is CASSYRGLYGYTF.

The chain has TRBV19 and TRBJ2-1; D perhaps matches TRBD2 (5 bases). Per the germline V gene, CDR1 is LNHDA and CDR2 is SQIVND (reference sequence). Trimming shortened V by 7 bases and J by 5 bases, and 9 bases separated the two germline ends. This CDR3 spans 12 amino acids. CDR3 sequence: CASIGGDNEQFF. As DNA, the CDR3 is TGTGCCAGTATCGGAGGTGACAATGAGCAGTTCTTC.

This clone was detected a few times. The identical CDR3 is also encoded by other nucleotide sequences in the sample. The V gene is TRBV28, the J gene TRBJ1-2; TRBD1 matches at 7 bases. The length of the CDR3 is 13 residues. After removal of 2 bases from V and 3 bases from J, the junction contained 0 bases not matched to a gene. Per the germline V gene, CDR1 is MDHEN and CDR2 is SYDVKM. CDR3 coding DNA: TGTGCCAGCAGTTTAGGGACAGACTATGGCTACACCTTC. This codes for CASSLGTDYGYTF.

This rearrangement joins TRBV28 to TRBJ2-5; 14 nucleotides line up with TRBD2. Germline V gene sequence: CDR1 MDHEN, CDR2 SYDVKM. The CDR3 length is 17 residues. V lost 0 bases to trimming and J lost 5 bases; unmatched junction nucleotides: 5. CDR3 sequence: CASSLWGLAGEKETQYF. CDR3 sequence (DNA): TGTGCCAGCAGTTTATGGGGACTAGCGGGAGAGAAGGAGACCCAGTACTTC.

The CDR3: CASSELLLTGTYNEQFF. The CDR3 bases are TGTGCCAGCAGTGAATTACTTCTGACAGGGACCTACAATGAGCAGTTCTTC. This sequence joins TRBV25-1 and TRBJ2-1; TRBD1 matches 7 bases. Germline assignment: CDR1 MGHDK and CDR2 SYGVNS. V was pared by 1 base and J by 2 bases, with 8 bases of the junction left unmatched. This CDR3 comprises 17 residues.

This clone was seen more than once but under ten times. This CDR3 is CASSFLTLNTEAFF. The CDR3 DNA reads as TGTGCCAGCAGCTTCCTGACACTGAACACTGAAGCTTTCTTT. The chain combines TRBV5-6 with TRBJ1-1; D remains ambiguous. Germline CDR1 SGHDT, CDR2 YYEEEE. The V end lost 2 bases, the J end lost 0 bases, and 8 bases lay between the germline ends. This CDR3 region has 14 residues.

V and J are TRBV6-5 and TRBJ2-7, with TRBD2 matching 7 bases. The CDR3 consists of 15 residues. CDR1 is MNHEY, CDR2 SVGAGI, per germline. The V and J ends lost 3 bases and 3 bases, in that order; junction bases with no gene match: 8. The CDR3 DNA reads TGTGCCAGCAGTTATTACGCGGGGGAGGACTACGAGCAGTACTTC. It codes for CASSYYAGEDYEQYF.

CDR3 protein: CASETLGGNQPQHF. CDR3 DNA sequence: TGTGCCAGTGAAACCCTGGGGGGGAATCAGCCCCAGCATTTT. The genes are TRBV2 and TRBJ1-5, with D possibly TRBD1 on 5 matching bases. The germline gives CDR1 SNHLY, CDR2 FYNNEI. This CDR3 is 14 amino acids long. The germline V and J ends were trimmed by 9 bases and 4 bases, with 16 bases remaining between them.

This sequence joins TRBV29-1 and TRBJ2-1; 10 bases agree with TRBD2. The CDR3 contains 17 residues. The V gene end was trimmed by 5 bases and the J gene end by 4 bases; junction bases not matched to a gene: 14. Germline lookup yields CDR1 SQVTM and CDR2 ANQGSEA. CDR3 coding DNA: TGCAGCGTTTTTTTGTCGGTGGCTAGCGGGAGATACAATGAGCAGTTCTTC. Translating gives CSVFLSVASGRYNEQFF.

The V gene is TRBV5-1, the J gene TRBJ2-7; perhaps TRBD1 as D (7 bases). The CDR3 extends over 14 amino acids. Trimming left V 3 bases short and J 3 bases short, with 13 bases between. CDR1 SGHRS and CDR2 YFSETQ come from the germline V gene. The CDR3, as DNA: TGCGCCAGCAGCTCGGAGGGGGCCAGCTACGAGCAGTACTTC. This gives the protein CASSSEGASYEQYF.

J is TRBJ2-7 and V is TRBV28, with D perhaps TRBD1 (6 bases). The V end lost 6 bases, the J end lost 5 bases, and 20 bases lay between the germline ends. Germline assignment: CDR1 MDHEN and CDR2 SYDVKM. This CDR3 is built from 15 residues. CDR3 in amino acids: CASSPNGPGANEQYF. The CDR3, as DNA: TGTGCCAGCAGCCCTAACGGTCCAGGGGCGAACGAGCAGTACTTC.

The J gene is TRBJ2-5, the V gene TRBV7-6; D is ambiguous. V lost 2 bases and J lost 0, with 7 bases in between. This CDR3 region has 14 residues. Germline CDR1 is SGHVS and CDR2 is FNYEAQ. CDR3 region: CASSLFSDQETQYF. The CDR3 DNA reads TGTGCCAGCAGCTTATTTTCGGACCAAGAGACCCAGTACTTC.

The rearrangement joins TRBV29-1 to TRBJ2-2, with 7 bases aligning to TRBD2. The germline gives CDR1 SQVTM, CDR2 ANQGSEA. The CDR3 length is 13 residues. The ends lost 0 bases at V and 6 bases at J; junction bases unmatched: 1. The CDR3 region is CSVEELAAGELFF. CDR3 DNA sequence: TGCAGCGTTGAAGAGCTAGCGGCCGGGGAGCTGTTTTTT.

This chain uses TRBV14 with TRBJ2-3; possible D gene TRBD1, 5 bases. Germline assignment: CDR1 SGHDN and CDR2 FVKESK. Trimming stripped 1 base from V and 2 bases from J, with 13 bases between. The length of the CDR3 is 16 residues. CDR3 sequence reads: CASSQVGTGFTDTQYF. For the CDR3, the DNA is TGTGCCAGCAGCCAAGTTGGAACAGGCTTCACAGATACGCAGTATTTT.

This sequence joins TRBV13 and TRBJ1-1; 7 bases agree with TRBD1. The CDR3 loop spans 14 amino acids. Germline assignment: CDR1 PRHDT and CDR2 FYEKMQ (reference sequence). With V trimmed by 3 bases and J by 3 bases, 4 bases remained unmatched. CDR3 sequence (DNA): TGTGCCAGCAGCTTGACAGGGCTGGACACTGAAGCTTTCTTT. This translates into CASSLTGLDTEAFF.

The chain carries TRBV5-1 and TRBJ2-1, with 10 nucleotides matching TRBD1. Germline CDR1 SGHRS, CDR2 YFSETQ. The junction had 12 bases not matched to a gene; V was cut back by 4 bases and J by 5 bases. The CDR3 totals 17 residues. CDR3: CASSLNPPGTGDNEQFF. CDR3 coding DNA: TGCGCCAGCAGCCTCAACCCCCCCGGGACAGGGGACAATGAGCAGTTCTTC.

In this sample, this clone turned up a few times. The gene calls are TRBV10-3 and TRBJ1-1, with TRBD1 as a possible D gene (5 bases). The CDR3 extends over 12 amino acids. The germline CDR1 and CDR2 sequences are ENHRY and SYGVKD. V gave up 8 bases and J gave up 2 bases, with 9 bases separating them. As DNA, the CDR3 is TGTGCCATCGGGGGAGGAAACACTGAAGCTTTCTTT. Translated, it gives CAIGGGNTEAFF.

This clone was seen more than once but under ten times. V and J are TRBV6-5 and TRBJ2-7; 8 bases are a match to TRBD2. With V trimmed by 6 bases and J by 1 base, 8 bases remained unmatched. The CDR3 totals 15 residues. Germline-derived CDR1 and CDR2 are MNHEY and SVGAGI. Here the CDR3 DNA reads TGTGCCAGCAGCAGAGGGACTAGGGGTTCCTACGAGCAGTACTTC. Residues: CASSRGTRGSYEQYF.

V and J are TRBV25-1 and TRBJ1-1, with 7 bases identical to TRBD1. The V gene end was trimmed by 1 base and the J gene end by 11 bases; junction bases not matched to a gene: 4. Germline V gene lookup returns CDR1 MGHDK and CDR2 SYGVNS. This CDR3 is built from 12 residues. The CDR3: CASSEFGRGAFF. The CDR3 coding sequence is TGTGCCAGCAGTGAATTTGGCAGGGGGGCTTTCTTT.